These 27 T cell receptor beta chains were sequenced from one sample in a study of T cells in Graves' hyperthyroidism and ophthalmopathy. TCR beta CDR3 regions were amplified from RNA. An initial round of RT-PCR targeting the TCR CDR3 relied on the HTBI primer set. MiXCR, run by TCRdb on the multiplex PCR reads, gives a single entry per CDR3 protein. Counted here are some 200,000 distinct CDR3 sequences, around a sixth occurring once; the ten biggest clones make up roughly 49%. The specimen was blood. These receptors were obtained from a woman in her 50s with Graves' hyperthyroidism.

This clonotype was picked up a small number of times. V usage is TRBV7-9 and J usage is TRBJ2-5; D is perhaps TRBD2 (6 bases). The V end lost 4 bases, the J end lost 5 bases, and 23 bases lay between the germline ends. The CDR3 has 17 residues. The germline V gene encodes CDR1 SEHNR and CDR2 FQNEAQ (reference sequence). CDR3 nucleotide sequence: TGTGCCAGCAGCTCAGCCCAAATAGTGACTAGATCGGAGACCCAGTACTTC. Its translation: CASSSAQIVTRSETQYF.

Of note for this clonotype: This may be a read error: a much more frequent sequence differs by one nucleotide. V usage is TRBV28 and J usage is TRBJ1-5; D perhaps matches TRBD1 (5 bases). The germline gives CDR1 MDHEN, CDR2 SYDVKM. This CDR3 is built from 20 residues. Here the CDR3 reads CANSLWGEDARVDSNQPQHF. The CDR3 DNA reads as TGTGCCAACAGTTTATGGGGGGAAGATGCCAGGGTCGATAGCAATCAGCCCCAGCATTTT.

This clonotype was counted ten times or more. V gene TRBV7-3 combines with J gene TRBJ1-2; perhaps TRBD1 as D (5 bases). Germline CDR1 and CDR2: SGHTA and FQGTGA. The CDR3 runs to 12 residues. Trimming pared 5 bases from V and 7 bases from J, leaving 11 bases between. CDR3 in DNA: TGTGCCAGCAGCAACTCTGGGGGTGGCTACACCTTC. It is translated as CASSNSGGGYTF. Full variable domain (remainder filled in from reference TRBV7-3 and TRBJ1-2): GAGVSQTPSNKVTEKGKYVELRCDPISGHTALYWYRQSLGQGPEFLIYFQGTGAADDSGLPNDRFFAVRPEGSVSTLKIQRTERGDSAVYLCASSNSGGGYTFGSGTRLTVV.

This clonotype was seen many times. The rearrangement links TRBV7-3 to TRBJ2-1; 11 positions match TRBD1. The CDR3 runs 13 residues. The V segment lost 5 bases and the J segment 7 bases; nucleotides outside the gene matches: 1. CDR1 SGHTA and CDR2 FQGTGA come from the germline V gene. In DNA, the CDR3 is TGTGCCAGCAGCGGACAGGGGGCTAATGAGCAGTTCTTC. As protein: CASSGQGANEQFF.

The chain carries TRBV7-9 and TRBJ1-5, with TRBD1 as a possible D gene (6 bases). CDR3 length equals 14 residues. Trimming stripped 6 bases from V and 4 bases from J, with 13 bases between. In germline, CDR1 is SEHNR, CDR2 FQNEAQ (reference sequence). CDR3 nucleotide sequence: TGTGCCAGCAGTTCAGGGGCAGCAAATCAGCCCCAGCATTTT. Residues: CASSSGAANQPQHF.

V usage is TRBV27 and J usage is TRBJ2-7, with unresolved D. Looked up from germline, CDR1 is MNHEY and CDR2 is SMNVEV (reference sequence). V gave up 6 bases and J gave up 4 bases, with 7 bases separating them. The CDR3 has 11 amino acids. CDR3 protein: CASRHQYEQYF. The CDR3 DNA is TGTGCCAGCAGGCACCAATACGAGCAGTACTTC.

This chain connects TRBV5-1 to TRBJ2-7; D not certain. This CDR3 contains 11 residues. V lost 0 bases to trimming and J lost 6 bases, with 4 bases between them. Germline V CDR1 and CDR2: SGHRS, YFSETQ. This chain's CDR3 is CASSLAAEQYF. CDR3 sequence (DNA): TGCGCCAGCAGCTTGGCGGCCGAGCAGTACTTC.

This clonotype was observed a handful of times. The rearrangement links TRBV14 to TRBJ1-1; tentative D call: TRBD1 (6 bases). The germline CDR1 and CDR2 sequences are SGHDN and FVKESK. This CDR3 region has 15 residues. With 4 bases removed from V and 4 bases from J, the gap between germline ends came to 16 bases. CDR3 sequence reads: CASSRLGAKVTEAFF. The CDR3 DNA follows: TGTGCCAGCAGCCGCTTGGGGGCGAAGGTCACTGAAGCTTTCTTT.

There are many counts of this clonotype. This chain links TRBV12-5 with TRBJ2-6, with D maybe TRBD1 (6 bases). This CDR3 has 17 amino acids. CDR1 is LGHNT and CDR2 is FRNRAP in the germline V gene. Trimming cost V 6 bases and J 4 bases, with 19 bases left between them. The CDR3 protein is CASGSNWGHVGANVLTF. CDR3 DNA: TGTGCTAGTGGCTCGAATTGGGGACACGTGGGGGCCAACGTCCTGACTTTC.

This clonotype was detected ten times or more. This chain's CDR3 is CASSREYSNQPQHF. CDR3 sequence (DNA): TGTGCCAGCAGCCGGGAATATAGCAATCAGCCCCAGCATTTT. The J gene is TRBJ1-5, the V gene TRBV28; D is uncertain. Trimming took off 6 bases at V and 0 bases at J, with 9 bases between the two ends. The CDR3 extends over 14 amino acids. The germline V gene encodes CDR1 MDHEN and CDR2 SYDVKM.

This clonotype was seen at least ten times. CDR3 protein: CAWRLTSYNEQFF. The CDR3 nucleotides read TGTGCCTGGCGACTCACCTCCTACAATGAGCAGTTCTTC. The chain is built from TRBV30 and TRBJ2-1; no clear D gene. V gave up 5 bases and J gave up 0 bases, with 8 bases separating them. CDR1 is GTSNPN and CDR2 is SVGIG in the germline V gene (reference sequence). This CDR3 has 13 residues.

This clonotype was found once. The genes are TRBV2 and TRBJ2-2; 11 nucleotides match TRBD2. The CDR3 has 18 residues. Trimming removed 3 bases from V and 0 bases from J; junction bases left unmatched: 6. Germline V lookup: CDR1 SNHLY, CDR2 FYNNEI. CDR3 amino acids: CASSERRGLAANTGELFF. CDR3 DNA: TGTGCCAGCAGTGAGAGGAGGGGACTAGCGGCGAACACCGGGGAGCTGTTTTTT.

Many counts were recorded for this clonotype. The chain combines TRBV28 with TRBJ1-1; 7 bases fit TRBD1. CDR1 and CDR2 from the germline V gene are MDHEN and SYDVKM. The V gene end was trimmed by 2 bases and the J gene end by 0 bases; junction bases not matched to a gene: 3. The CDR3 covers 15 residues. This CDR3 is CASSLPTGMNTEAFF. The CDR3 DNA reads as TGTGCCAGCAGTTTACCGACAGGGATGAACACTGAAGCTTTCTTT.

The CDR3 loop is CASSMGQGERVGYTF. The CDR3 DNA reads TGTGCCAGTAGTATGGGACAGGGGGAGCGGGTTGGCTACACCTTC. The genes are TRBV19 and TRBJ1-2; TRBD1 matches 11 bases. Germline V gene data show CDR1 as LNHDA and CDR2 as SQIVND (reference sequence). The CDR3 totals 15 residues. The V gene end was trimmed by 3 bases and the J gene end by 7 bases; junction bases not matched to a gene: 7.

The CDR3: CASSPGTGETYNSPLHF. DNA of the CDR3: TGTGCCAGCAGCCCAGGGACAGGGGAGACCTATAATTCACCCCTCCACTTT. The gene calls are TRBV7-9 and TRBJ1-6; 10 bases map to TRBD1. The CDR3 has 17 residues. V lost 5 bases and J lost 2; bases outside the gene matches: 6. Germline V CDR1 and CDR2: SEHNR, FQNEAQ (reference sequence). The entire variable domain, with the rest obtained from reference TRBV7-9 and TRBJ1-6, is as follows: DTGVSQNPRHKITKRGQNVTFRCDPISEHNRLYWYRQTLGQGPEFLTYFQNEAQLEKSRLLSDRFSAERPKGSFSTLEIQRTEQGDSAMYLCASSPGTGETYNSPLHFGNGTRLTVT.

The chain employs TRBV30 and TRBJ2-2; D could derive from TRBD1 or TRBD2 (5 bases each). The germline V gene encodes CDR1 GTSNPN and CDR2 SVGIG (reference sequence). Trimming stripped 3 bases from V and 7 bases from J, with 18 bases between. CDR3 length: 15 residues. The CDR3 is CAWSPRDRDHGELFF. In DNA form, the CDR3 reads TGTGCCTGGAGCCCCCGGGACCGAGATCACGGGGAGCTGTTTTTT.

A note on this clonotype: A much larger clone lies one base from this, so it may be a read error. V and J are TRBV28 and TRBJ2-7; 11 bases align to TRBD1. This CDR3 has 15 residues. The V gene end was trimmed by 8 bases and the J gene end by 1 base; junction bases not matched to a gene: 7. Germline lookup yields CDR1 MDHEN and CDR2 SYDVKM. In DNA form, the CDR3 reads TGTGCCAGCCGGGACAGGGGGGTAATTTCCTACGAGCAGTACTTC. Protein sequence: CASRDRGVISYEQYF. The variable domain in full, with the rest retrieved from reference TRBV28 and TRBJ2-7, is DVKVTQSSRYLVKRTGEKVFLECVQDMDHENMFWYRQDPGLGLRLIYFSYDVKMKEKGDIPEGYSVSREKKERFSLILESASTNQTSMYLCASRDRGVISYEQYFGPGTRLTVT.

This chain links TRBV29-1 with TRBJ1-5; D not certain. This CDR3 is built from 12 residues. CDR1 SQVTM and CDR2 ANQGSEA come from the germline V gene. Trimming took 5 bases from V and 5 from J, leaving 10 bases between them. This chain's CDR3 is CSVKLGDQPQHF. Here the CDR3 DNA reads TGCAGCGTTAAGCTCGGGGATCAGCCCCAGCATTTT. Full variable domain (rest looked up from reference TRBV29-1 and TRBJ1-5): SAVISQKPSRDICQRGTSLTIQCQVDSQVTMMFWYRQQPGQSLTLIATANQGSEATYESGFVIDKFPISRPNLTFSTLTVSNMSPEDSSIYLCSVKLGDQPQHFGDGTRLSIL.

A few counts support this clonotype. V gene TRBV12-3 or TRBV12-4 combines with J gene TRBJ1-5; possibly TRBD1 for D (6 bases). V shed 6 bases and J shed 0 bases, with 12 bases lying between them. This CDR3 contains 15 residues. The CDR3 sequence is CASRPGQYSNQPQHF. CDR3 coding DNA: TGTGCCAGCAGACCGGGACAATATAGCAATCAGCCCCAGCATTTT.

There are a few counts of this clonotype. In DNA, the CDR3 is TGTGCCAGCTCACCACTTCTAGCGGGAAATACCGGGGAGCTGTTTTTT. This gives the protein CASSPLLAGNTGELFF. V usage is TRBV18 and J usage is TRBJ2-2, with 9 bases aligning to TRBD2. Per the germline V gene, CDR1 is KGHSH and CDR2 is LQKENI. Unmatched junction bases numbered 5, after V lost 1 base and J lost 5 bases. CDR3 length: 16 residues.

This clonotype has at least ten counts. The chain uses TRBV4-1 and TRBJ1-1; D unclear. V lost 2 bases, J lost 6 bases, and 7 bases lay in between. Germline V gene sequence: CDR1 MGHRA, CDR2 YSYEKL. This CDR3 spans 12 amino acids. CDR3 DNA: TGCGCCAGCAGCCAAAACAACGCTGAAGCTTTCTTT. Translating it yields CASSQNNAEAFF.

The chain recombines TRBV14 with TRBJ2-1; D not certain. The V end lost 4 bases, the J end lost 10 bases, and 23 bases lay between the germline ends. The CDR3 spans 16 residues. In germline, CDR1 is SGHDN, CDR2 FVKESK. The CDR3 region is CASSPLFSKGLKEQFF. Written as DNA, the CDR3 is TGTGCCAGCAGCCCCCTTTTTTCGAAAGGGCTAAAGGAGCAGTTCTTC.

Concerning this clonotype: This sequence may be a read error, since a much larger clone differs from it by one base. The J gene is TRBJ2-7, the V gene TRBV30, with 8 bases aligning to TRBD1. The V gene's germline CDR1 is GTSNPN and CDR2 SVGIG (reference sequence). This CDR3 is 13 amino acids long. CDR3 coding DNA: TGTGCCTGGAGCGGGACAGGTTACCACGAGCGGTACTTC. Protein: CAWSGTGYHERYF.

There are many counts of this clonotype. The chain is built from TRBV6-1 and TRBJ1-1; D is perhaps TRBD1 (6 bases). Germline V gene data show CDR1 as MNHNS and CDR2 as SASEGT. Trimming took off 2 bases at V and 1 base at J, with 11 bases between the two ends. There are 15 residues in the CDR3. The chain's CDR3 is CASSESDSRNTEAFF. The CDR3 region has the DNA TGTGCCAGCAGTGAATCGGACAGCAGGAACACTGAAGCTTTCTTT.

This clonotype came up many times. This chain uses TRBV6-1 with TRBJ2-2; 8 bases match TRBD2. From germline, CDR1 is MNHNS and CDR2 SASEGT. J was trimmed by 3 bases and V by 9 bases; bases with no gene match: 6. The CDR3 contains 14 residues. In nucleotides, the CDR3 is TGTGCCAGGGGAACTAGCGGAGACACCGGGGAGCTGTTTTTT. Amino acid sequence: CARGTSGDTGELFF.

This clonotype appeared a few times. Compared with germline, one end of the junction differs, possibly owing to a read error. In DNA form, the CDR3 reads TGTGCCAGCGGCTTATCAGCAGGGACAACAGATACGCAGTATTTT. This codes for CASGLSAGTTDTQYF. The rearrangement uses TRBV7-9 and TRBJ2-3; D might be TRBD1 (6 bases). Germline V CDR1 and CDR2: SEHNR, FQNEAQ (reference sequence). The CDR3 is made up of 15 amino acids.

This clonotype was observed at least ten times. The gene calls are TRBV29-1 and TRBJ1-1, with 8 positions matching TRBD1. The germline gives CDR1 SQVTM, CDR2 ANQGSEA. This CDR3 is 14 amino acids long. V was clipped by 7 bases and J by 2 bases; unmatched bases: 9. The CDR3 nucleotides read TGCAGCGCTGAGGGTGGACAGGGTAACACTGAAGCTTTCTTT. It codes for CSAEGGQGNTEAFF.